Detailed here is one T cell receptor (beta chain). Its antigen is unidentified. Germline V CDR1 and CDR2: SGHRS, YFSETQ. After removal of 1 base from V and 3 bases from J, the junction contained 5 bases not matched to a gene. CDR3 length equals 16 residues. Peptide-pool stimulation followed by sequencing identified expanded antigen-specific CD4+ clonotypes in the ViraFEST assay. Following 10 days of culture, CD4+ T cells were isolated. PCR showed that the person got SARS-CoV-2 infection at some point between March and December 2020. Participants each got two BNT162b2 or mRNA-1273 vaccine doses. The data derive from a study of vaccination effects on CD4 cells after COVID-19. Sequencing used immunoSEQ multiplex PCR; TCRdb keeps in-frame clones, though not all of them. The top ten clones hold around 33% of a sample with some 14,000 clones, just under 75% of them seen once.

This sequence originates from a human donor who had a prior SARS-CoV-2 infection. The chain has TRBV5-1 and TRBJ2-2; 8 nucleotides align to TRBD1. Sample: CD4+ T cells from PBMCs cultured with HCoV-NL63 spike peptides, taken after COVID-19 vaccination. The CDR3 coding sequence is TGCGCCAGCAGCTTGCTACCGGGACAGGACACCGGGGAGCTGTTTTTT. Translation: CASSLLPGQDTGELFF.